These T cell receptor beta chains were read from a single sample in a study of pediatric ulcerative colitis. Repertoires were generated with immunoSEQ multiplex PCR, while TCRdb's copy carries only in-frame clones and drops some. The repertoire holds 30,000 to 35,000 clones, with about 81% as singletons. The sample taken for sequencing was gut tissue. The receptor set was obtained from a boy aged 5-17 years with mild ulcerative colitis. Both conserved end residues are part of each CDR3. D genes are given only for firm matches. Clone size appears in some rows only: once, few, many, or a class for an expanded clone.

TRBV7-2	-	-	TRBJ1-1	TGTGCCAGCAGCTTAGATGTAGGCACTGAAGCTTTCTTT	CASSLDVGTEAFF
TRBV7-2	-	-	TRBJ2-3	TGTGCCAGCAGCCCCTCAGGAGATACGCAGTATTTT	CASSPSGDTQYF
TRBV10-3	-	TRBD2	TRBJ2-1	TGTGCCATCAGGGGGATGTTTGATAGCGGGGGTTATGGCAATGAGCAGTTCTTC	CAIRGMFDSGGYGNEQFF
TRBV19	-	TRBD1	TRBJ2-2	TGTGCCAGTAGTTCCAGGGGGCACGACACCGGGGAGCTGTTTTTT	CASSSRGHDTGELFF
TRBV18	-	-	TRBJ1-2	TGTGCCAGCTCACCTGAGACAGATTCTGGCTACACCTTC	CASSPETDSGYTF
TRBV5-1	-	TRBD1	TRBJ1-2	TGCGCCAGCAGCTTGGTCCCGGGACAGGGAAACTATGGCTACACCTTC	CASSLVPGQGNYGYTF
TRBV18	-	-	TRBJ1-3	TGTGCCAGCTCACCACCAATTGGTTCTGGAAACACCATATATTTT	CASSPPIGSGNTIYF
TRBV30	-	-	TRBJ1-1	TGTGCCTGGAGTGTTGGGACTGAAGCTTTCTTT	CAWSVGTEAFF
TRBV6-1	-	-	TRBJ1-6	TGTGCCAGCAGTGAAGCAGTCGGGGAGTATAATTCACCCCTCCACTTT	CASSEAVGEYNSPLHF
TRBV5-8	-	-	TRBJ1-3	TGTGCCAGCAGCTTACAAGACTCTGGAAACACCATATATTTT	CASSLQDSGNTIYF
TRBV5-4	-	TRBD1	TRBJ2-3	TGTGCCAGCAGCTGGGACAGTAGCACAGATACGCAGTATTTT	CASSWDSSTDTQYF
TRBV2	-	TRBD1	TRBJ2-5	TGTGCCAGCAGTGAAGGAGGGGGCGCCTCCTGGGTGACCCAGTACTTC	CASSEGGGASWVTQYF
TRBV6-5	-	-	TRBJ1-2	TGTGCCAGCAGTCCCAGGGGACCGACCTATGGCTACACCTTC	CASSPRGPTYGYTF
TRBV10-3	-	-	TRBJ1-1	TGTGCCATCAGTCACCACGGGGGAACCCCTCGATTT	CAISHHGGTPRF
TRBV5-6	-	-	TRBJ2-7	TGTGCCAGCAGCTTGGTTGCCACCTACGAGCAGTACTTC	CASSLVATYEQYF
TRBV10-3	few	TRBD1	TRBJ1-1	TGTGCCATCTCCACCCCGGGACAGGGGTGGGTGAACACTGAAGCTTTCTTT	CAISTPGQGWVNTEAFF
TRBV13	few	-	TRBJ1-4	TGTGCCAGCAGCTTAGGTCAAGGGAGCTCAACTAATGAAAAACTGTTTTTT	CASSLGQGSSTNEKLFF
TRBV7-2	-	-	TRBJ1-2	TGTGCCAGCAGCTTAGCGGCCGGGGGCTATGGCTACACCTTC	CASSLAAGGYGYTF
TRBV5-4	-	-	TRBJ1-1	TGTGCCAGCAGCTTTTGGGGGGGCTCGGGAACTGAAGCTTTCTTT	CASSFWGGSGTEAFF
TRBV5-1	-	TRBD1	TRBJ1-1	TGCGCCAGCAGCTACACAGGGGTGCGGACTGAAGCTTTCTTT	CASSYTGVRTEAFF
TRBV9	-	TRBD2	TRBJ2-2	TGTGCCAGCAGCGTATTTAGCGGGGTCGGCACCGGGGAGCTGTTTTTT	CASSVFSGVGTGELFF
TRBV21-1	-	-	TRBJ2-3	TGTGCCAGCAGCAAATATTTGGAGGGTAGCACAGATACGCAGTATTTT	CASSKYLEGSTDTQYF
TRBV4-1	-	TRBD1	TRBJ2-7	TGCGCCAGCAGCCAAGAACCGGGACAGTCCTACGAGCAGTACTTC	CASSQEPGQSYEQYF
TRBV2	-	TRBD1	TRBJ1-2	TGTGCCAGCACCAGGGGGCCACTCCAGTATGGCTACACCTTC	CASTRGPLQYGYTF
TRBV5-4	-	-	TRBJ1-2	TGTGCCAGCAGCTTGGCTTGGAAACTCAACTATGGCTACACCTTC	CASSLAWKLNYGYTF
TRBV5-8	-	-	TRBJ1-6	TGTGCCAGCAGCTCCCCCGGGGCGAATTCACCCCTCCACTTT	CASSSPGANSPLHF
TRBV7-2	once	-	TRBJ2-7	TGTGCCAGCAGCCCAATATCCTACGAGCAGTACTTC	CASSPISYEQYF
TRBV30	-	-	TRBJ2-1	TGTGCCTGGAGTGTCCTACAAGGGAGTGAGCAGTTCTTC	CAWSVLQGSEQFF
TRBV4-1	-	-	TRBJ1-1	TGCGCCAGCAGCCACGCACAGGGTAGCATGAACACTGAAGCTTTCTTT	CASSHAQGSMNTEAFF
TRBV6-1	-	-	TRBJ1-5	TGTGCCAGCAGTGAAAGGACAGATTCATATAGCAATCAGCCCCAGCATTTT	CASSERTDSYSNQPQHF
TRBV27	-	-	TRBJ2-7	TGTGCCAGCAGTTTTGGAGAGAGGAGCTCCTACGAGCAGTACTTC	CASSFGERSSYEQYF
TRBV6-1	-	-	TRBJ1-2	TGTGCCAGCAGTGCCCTGTCGTTCGTGGGGGACTACACCTTC	CASSALSFVGDYTF
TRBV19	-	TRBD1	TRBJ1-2	TGTGCCAGTAGTATATCGGACAGGTTCTCTAACTATGGCTACACCTTC	CASSISDRFSNYGYTF
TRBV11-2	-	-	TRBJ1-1	TGTGCCAGCAGCTTATCCCGGGGGAACACTGAAGCTTTCTTT	CASSLSRGNTEAFF
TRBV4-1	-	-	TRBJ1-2	TGCGCCAGCAGCCATGAGAGGGGCGCTAACTATGGCTACACCTTC	CASSHERGANYGYTF